What follows are 20 T cell receptor beta chains derived from one specimen sequenced in a study of early T cells in non-severe SARS-CoV-2 infection. TCRdb redid the calling of the 5' RACE reads with MiXCR, one entry per CDR3 protein. The table records fewer than 60,000 distinct CDR3 sequences, about a tenth of them present only once. Sequencing was performed on whole blood, taken at baseline. These receptors were obtained from an adult who was a healthcare worker with PCR-confirmed SARS-CoV-2 infection or an uninfected control (not recorded which).

This clonotype was counted many times. The chain employs TRBV5-1 and TRBJ2-1; the D is unclear. The CDR3 extends over 12 amino acids. Per germline, CDR1 SGHRS and CDR2 YFSETQ. Deletions cut 5 bases from V and 8 bases from J, with 11 bases between. The CDR3 loop is CASRQNWDEQFF. CDR3 DNA: TGCGCCAGCAGACAAAACTGGGATGAGCAGTTCTTC. The entire variable domain, with the rest obtained from reference TRBV5-1 and TRBJ2-1, is as follows: KAGVTQTPRYLIKTRGQQVTLSCSPISGHRSVSWYQQTPGQGLQFLFEYFSETQRNKGNFPGRFSGRQFSNSRSEMNVSTLELGDSALYLCASRQNWDEQFFGPGTRLTVL.

Ten or more counts support this clonotype. This sequence joins TRBV11-2 and TRBJ2-7; 9 bases fit TRBD2. Trimming cost V 1 base and J 5 bases; bases outside gene matches: 6. CDR1 SGHAT and CDR2 FQNNGV come from the germline V gene. This CDR3 is 15 amino acids long. The CDR3 DNA reads as TGTGCCAGCAGCTTAGGCGCTAGCGGGAACCACGAGCAGTACTTC. It specifies CASSLGASGNHEQYF. The whole variable domain, filled in from reference TRBV11-2 and TRBJ2-7, reads EAGVAQSPRYKIIEKRQSVAFWCNPISGHATLYWYQQILGQGPKLLIQFQNNGVVDDSQLPKDRFSAERLKGVDSTLKIQPAKLEDSAVYLCASSLGASGNHEQYFGPGTRLTVT.

The CDR3 bases are TGCGCCAGCAGCAAAGACCCCGCCTACGAGCAGTACTTC. Its protein is CASSKDPAYEQYF. This chain joins TRBV5-1 and TRBJ2-7; D is undetermined. The V and J ends lost 4 bases and 2 bases respectively, with 10 bases between them. CDR1 SGHRS and CDR2 YFSETQ come from the germline V gene. The length of the CDR3 is 13 residues.

The sample holds a few counts of this clonotype. The chain combines TRBV7-2 with TRBJ1-5; maybe TRBD1 (5 bases). Per the germline V gene, CDR1 is SGHTA and CDR2 is FQGNSA. With 1 base removed from V and 7 bases from J, the gap between germline ends came to 14 bases. The CDR3 spans 15 residues. In DNA form, the CDR3 reads TGTGCCAGCAGCTTAGTAGGGGTGGAGGGACAGCCCCAGCATTTT. As protein: CASSLVGVEGQPQHF. The whole variable domain, filled in from reference TRBV7-2 and TRBJ1-5, reads GAGVSQSPSNKVTEKGKDVELRCDPISGHTALYWYRQSLGQGLEFLIYFQGNSAPDKSGLPSDRFSAERTGGSVSTLTIQRTQQEDSAVYLCASSLVGVEGQPQHFGDGTRLSIL.

The rearrangement joins TRBV7-2 to TRBJ1-1; TRBD1 might be the D (6 bases). CDR3 size: 15 residues. Germline assignment: CDR1 SGHTA and CDR2 FQGNSA. Between the trimmed V and J ends, which lost 1 base and 5 bases, there was a span of 14 bases. CDR3 bases: TGTGCCAGCAGCTTAGTTCCGGCAGGGGTAACTGAAGCTTTCTTT. Its translation is CASSLVPAGVTEAFF.

This clonotype was seen many times. The V call is TRBV25-1, the J call TRBJ2-5; D is possibly TRBD1 or TRBD2 (5 bases each). The CDR3 sequence is 13 residues long. Germline CDR1 and CDR2: MGHDK and SYGVNS. Trimming took off 7 bases at V and 4 bases at J, with 13 bases between the two ends. In nucleotides, the CDR3 is TGTGCCAGCAACCGGGACGGCCGAGAGACCCAGTACTTC. Translating it yields CASNRDGRETQYF.

V is TRBV5-1 and J is TRBJ2-7; 8 positions match TRBD1. J was trimmed by 6 bases and V by 4 bases; bases with no gene match: 15. In germline, CDR1 is SGHRS, CDR2 YFSETQ. The CDR3 is 16 residues long. The CDR3 sequence: CASSPPRGAGGSEQYF. In nucleotides, the CDR3 is TGCGCCAGCAGCCCACCCCGCGGGGCAGGGGGCTCCGAGCAGTACTTC. The variable domain in full, completed from reference TRBV5-1 and TRBJ2-7, reads KAGVTQTPRYLIKTRGQQVTLSCSPISGHRSVSWYQQTPGQGLQFLFEYFSETQRNKGNFPGRFSGRQFSNSRSEMNVSTLELGDSALYLCASSPPRGAGGSEQYFGPGTRLTVT.

This clonotype was seen many times. Mismatch with germline at one junction end may stem from a read error. The chain employs TRBV3-1 and TRBJ2-5; 12 nucleotides line up with TRBD2. Germline V lookup: CDR1 LGHDT, CDR2 YNNKEL (reference sequence). CDR3 length: 15 residues. The CDR3, as DNA: TGTGCCAGCAGCCAAGATAGTACTAGCGGGAGGCTCCCGCACTTC. Its translation: CASSQDSTSGRLPHF.

This clonotype was observed a handful of times. The chain couples TRBV5-1 to TRBJ2-3; 8 nucleotides agree with TRBD1. Germline V gives CDR1 SGHRS, CDR2 YFSETQ. Trimming cost V 2 bases and J 1 base; bases outside gene matches: 3. This CDR3 has 15 residues. The DNA for the CDR3 is TGCGCCAGCAGCTTTGGGACAGGAGGCACAGATACGCAGTATTTT. Translated, it gives CASSFGTGGTDTQYF. Drawing the rest from reference TRBV5-1 and TRBJ2-3, the complete variable domain is KAGVTQTPRYLIKTRGQQVTLSCSPISGHRSVSWYQQTPGQGLQFLFEYFSETQRNKGNFPGRFSGRQFSNSRSEMNVSTLELGDSALYLCASSFGTGGTDTQYFGPGTRLTVL.

This clonotype showed up just a few times. This chain uses TRBV4-3 with TRBJ2-7, with D possibly being TRBD2 (6 bases). The CDR3 is made up of 15 amino acids. Germline-derived CDR1 and CDR2 are LGHNA and YSLEER. V was clipped by 0 bases and J by 2 bases, with 11 bases between them. The CDR3 is CASSQDVGGPYEQYF. The CDR3 nucleotides read TGCGCCAGCAGCCAAGATGTGGGGGGACCCTACGAGCAGTACTTC.

This clonotype occurred a few times. J is TRBJ1-1 and V is TRBV7-9; tentatively, D is TRBD1 (5 bases). The germline V and J ends were trimmed by 2 bases and 1 base, with 8 bases remaining between them. CDR1 is SEHNR, CDR2 FQNEAQ, per germline (reference sequence). This CDR3 has 14 residues. The CDR3: CASSLHGQNTEAFF. DNA for the CDR3: TGTGCCAGCAGCTTACATGGACAGAACACTGAAGCTTTCTTT.

The chain couples TRBV3-2 to TRBJ2-3; TRBD2, the table's D call, lacks a check against the DNA. TRBV3-2 is assigned pseudogene status. This CDR3 spans 17 amino acids. This chain's CDR3 is CASSQEWLAGGTDTQYF. The CDR3 DNA sequence: TGTGCCAGCAGCCAAGAGTGGCTAGCGGGGGGCACAGATACGCAGTATTTT.

Ten or more counts support this clonotype. The chain uses TRBV10-3 and TRBJ2-5; D remains ambiguous. Germline V gene sequence: CDR1 ENHRY, CDR2 SYGVKD. V lost 0 bases to trimming and J lost 9 bases, with 8 bases between them. The CDR3 runs to 12 residues. In DNA, the CDR3 is TGTGCCATCAGTGAGTCCTCGGACGCCCAGTACTTC. Translating it yields CAISESSDAQYF.

The sample holds many counts of this clonotype. The chain joins TRBV20-1 to TRBJ2-2, with 8 nucleotides matching TRBD1. V trimming: 6 bases; J trimming: 6 bases; junction bases outside the gene matches: 6. Germline values: CDR1 DFQATT, CDR2 SNEGSKA (reference sequence). This CDR3 spans 13 amino acids. CDR3 sequence (DNA): TGCAGTGCACCCCGGACAGGGTCCGGGGAGCTGTTTTTT. Protein: CSAPRTGSGELFF.

V and J are TRBV6-5 and TRBJ1-1; weak D call: TRBD1 (5 bases). CDR1 MNHEY and CDR2 SVGAGI come from the germline V gene. The length of the CDR3 is 13 residues. The ends were cut back, 7 bases at V and 5 bases at J, with 14 bases in the middle. As DNA, the CDR3 is TGTGCCAGCAATATGAGGGGCAGTACTGAAGCTTTCTTT. As protein: CASNMRGSTEAFF.

This clonotype was counted at least ten times. The V call is TRBV6-6, the J call TRBJ1-6; 7 bases map to TRBD1. The CDR3 sequence is 14 residues long. Germline CDR1 is MNHNY and CDR2 is SVGAGI (reference sequence). J gave up 10 bases and V 6 bases, and 9 bases lay outside the gene matches. Here the CDR3 reads CASRLTGTGSPLHF. CDR3 sequence (DNA): TGTGCCAGCAGATTGACAGGGACCGGGTCACCCCTCCACTTT.

This clonotype was found many times. The chain combines TRBV19 with TRBJ2-5; D may be TRBD2 (6 bases). This CDR3 spans 14 amino acids. Trimming shortened V by 4 bases and J by 3 bases, and 12 bases separated the two germline ends. CDR1 is LNHDA, CDR2 SQIVND, per germline (reference sequence). The CDR3 DNA reads as TGTGCCAGTAGTAACCTAGCGTATAAAGAGACCCAGTACTTC. Translation gives CASSNLAYKETQYF.

This clonotype was seen many times. This sequence joins TRBV28 and TRBJ2-3; D is undetermined. Germline values: CDR1 MDHEN, CDR2 SYDVKM. The CDR3 length is 16 residues. V was pared by 3 bases and J by 0 bases, with 13 bases between. CDR3 region: CASSLGRTLSTDTQYF. In nucleotides, the CDR3 is TGTGCCAGCAGTTTGGGCCGAACTTTAAGCACAGATACGCAGTATTTT.

This clonotype was detected a few times. The gene calls are TRBV20-1 and TRBJ2-7; D unclear. Germline loops: CDR1 DFQATT, CDR2 SNEGSKA (reference sequence). This CDR3 is 13 amino acids long. V lost 2 bases and J 0 bases, leaving 8 bases between the germline ends. The CDR3 DNA follows: TGCAGTGCTAGACAGGAACTCTCCTACGAGCAGTACTTC. This translates into CSARQELSYEQYF.

In its sample, this clonotype was seen a few times. The chain has TRBV28 and TRBJ2-1, with D possibly being TRBD2 (6 bases). Germline V lookup: CDR1 MDHEN, CDR2 SYDVKM. Between the trimmed V and J ends, which lost 3 bases and 7 bases, there was a span of 13 bases. CDR3 length: 14 amino acids. CDR3 sequence (DNA): TGTGCCAGCAGTTTTGGAGGGTTGGTAAATGAGCAGTTCTTC. Translating gives CASSFGGLVNEQFF. Full variable domain (outside the CDR3, taken from reference TRBV28 and TRBJ2-1): DVKVTQSSRYLVKRTGEKVFLECVQDMDHENMFWYRQDPGLGLRLIYFSYDVKMKEKGDIPEGYSVSREKKERFSLILESASTNQTSMYLCASSFGGLVNEQFFGPGTRLTVL.